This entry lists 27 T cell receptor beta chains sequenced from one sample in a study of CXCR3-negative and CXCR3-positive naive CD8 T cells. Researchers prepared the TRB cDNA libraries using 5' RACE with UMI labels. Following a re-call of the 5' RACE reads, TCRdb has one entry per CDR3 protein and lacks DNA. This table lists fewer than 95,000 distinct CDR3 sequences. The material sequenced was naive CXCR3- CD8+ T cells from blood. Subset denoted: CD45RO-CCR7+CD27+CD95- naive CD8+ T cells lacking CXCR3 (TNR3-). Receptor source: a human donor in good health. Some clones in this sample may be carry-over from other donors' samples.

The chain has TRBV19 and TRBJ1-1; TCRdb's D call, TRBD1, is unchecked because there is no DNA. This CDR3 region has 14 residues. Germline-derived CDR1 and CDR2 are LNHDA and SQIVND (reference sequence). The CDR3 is CASSIRDRNTEAFF.

CDR3: CASTPHSGGAREQYF. The chain uses TRBV12-3 or TRBV12-4 and TRBJ2-7; no DNA is available, so the TRBD2 call from TCRdb remains unchecked. This CDR3 is built from 15 residues.

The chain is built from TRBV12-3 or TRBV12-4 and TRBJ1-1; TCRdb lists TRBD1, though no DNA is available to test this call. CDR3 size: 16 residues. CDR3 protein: CASSPHPDRVNTEAFF.

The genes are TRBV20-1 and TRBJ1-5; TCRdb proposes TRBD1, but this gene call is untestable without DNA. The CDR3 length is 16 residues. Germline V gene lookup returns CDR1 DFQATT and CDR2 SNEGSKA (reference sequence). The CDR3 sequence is CSARELGQGVNQPQHF.

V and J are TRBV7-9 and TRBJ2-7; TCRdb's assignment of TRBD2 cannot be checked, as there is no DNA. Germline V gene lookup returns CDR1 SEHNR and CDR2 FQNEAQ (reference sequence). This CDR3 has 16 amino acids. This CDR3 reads CASSTGLPNAGYEQYF.

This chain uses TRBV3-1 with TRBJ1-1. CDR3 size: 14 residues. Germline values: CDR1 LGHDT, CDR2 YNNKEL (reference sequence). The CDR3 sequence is CASSHSQGNTEAFF.

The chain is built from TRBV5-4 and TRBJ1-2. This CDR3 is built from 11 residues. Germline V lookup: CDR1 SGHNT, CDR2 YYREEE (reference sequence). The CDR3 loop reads CASSLLYGYTF.

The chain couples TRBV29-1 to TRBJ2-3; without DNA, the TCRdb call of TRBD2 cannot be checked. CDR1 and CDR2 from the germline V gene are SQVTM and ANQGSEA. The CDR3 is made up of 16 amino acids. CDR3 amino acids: CSVEDLRGGGTDTQYF.

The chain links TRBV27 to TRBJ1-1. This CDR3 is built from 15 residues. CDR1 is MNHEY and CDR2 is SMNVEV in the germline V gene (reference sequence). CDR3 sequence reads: CASSLNPEAITEAFF.

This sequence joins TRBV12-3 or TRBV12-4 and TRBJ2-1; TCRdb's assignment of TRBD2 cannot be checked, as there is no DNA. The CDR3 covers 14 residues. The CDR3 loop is CASSFLAGGIEQFF.

The CDR3 reads CSVQPIEVYNEQFF. This rearrangement joins TRBV29-1 to TRBJ2-1. Germline CDR1 SQVTM, CDR2 ANQGSEA. There are 14 residues in the CDR3.

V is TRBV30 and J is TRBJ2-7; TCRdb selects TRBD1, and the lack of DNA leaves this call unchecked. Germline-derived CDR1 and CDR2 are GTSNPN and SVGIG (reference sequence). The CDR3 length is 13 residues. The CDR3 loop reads CAWSAGYSYEQYF.

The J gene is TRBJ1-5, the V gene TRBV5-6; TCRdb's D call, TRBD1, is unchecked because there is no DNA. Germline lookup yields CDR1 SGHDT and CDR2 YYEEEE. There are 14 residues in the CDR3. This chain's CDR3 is CASSLGQGVQPQHF. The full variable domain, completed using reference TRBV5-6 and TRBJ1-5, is DAGVTQSPTHLIKTRGQQVTLRCSPKSGHDTVSWYQQALGQGPQFIFQYYEEEERQRGNFPDRFSGHQFPNYSSELNVNALLLGDSALYLCASSLGQGVQPQHFGDGTRLSIL.

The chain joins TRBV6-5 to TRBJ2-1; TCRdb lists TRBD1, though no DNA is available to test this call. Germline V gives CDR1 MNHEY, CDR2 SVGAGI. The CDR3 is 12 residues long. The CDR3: CASSSSGTMLFF.

CDR3: CSATGNTGELFF. J is TRBJ2-2 and V is TRBV29-1; TCRdb picks TRBD1, but there is no DNA to check that call. Germline CDR1 is SQVTM and CDR2 is ANQGSEA. This CDR3 is 12 amino acids long.

CDR3 in amino acids: CASAQSTNEKLFF. The chain recombines TRBV12-5 with TRBJ1-4. Germline CDR1 LGHNT, CDR2 FRNRAP. This CDR3 spans 13 amino acids.

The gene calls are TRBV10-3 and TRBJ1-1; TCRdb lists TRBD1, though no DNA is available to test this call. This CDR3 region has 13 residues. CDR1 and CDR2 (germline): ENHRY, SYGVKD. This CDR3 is CAIRQGWNTEAFF.

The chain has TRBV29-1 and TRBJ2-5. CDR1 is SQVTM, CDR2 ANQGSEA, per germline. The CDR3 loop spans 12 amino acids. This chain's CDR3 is CSVEDLGETQYF. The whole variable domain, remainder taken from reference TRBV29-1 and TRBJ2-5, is SAVISQKPSRDICQRGTSLTIQCQVDSQVTMMFWYRQQPGQSLTLIATANQGSEATYESGFVIDKFPISRPNLTFSTLTVSNMSPEDSSIYLCSVEDLGETQYFGPGTRLLVL.

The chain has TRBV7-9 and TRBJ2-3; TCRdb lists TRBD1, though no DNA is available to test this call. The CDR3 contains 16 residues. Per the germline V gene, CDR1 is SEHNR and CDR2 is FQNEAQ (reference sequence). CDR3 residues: CASSSRQVGSTDTQYF.

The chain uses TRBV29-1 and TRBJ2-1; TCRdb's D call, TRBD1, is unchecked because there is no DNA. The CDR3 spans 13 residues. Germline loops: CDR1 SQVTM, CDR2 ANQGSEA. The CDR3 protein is CSVEMPAYPEQFF.

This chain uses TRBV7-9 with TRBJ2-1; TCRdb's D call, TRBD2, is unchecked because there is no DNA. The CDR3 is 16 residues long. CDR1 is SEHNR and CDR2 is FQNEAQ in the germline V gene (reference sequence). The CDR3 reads CASSSTGLWGGDEQFF.

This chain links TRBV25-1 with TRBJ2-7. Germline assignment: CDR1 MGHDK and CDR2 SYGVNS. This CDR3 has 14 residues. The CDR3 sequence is CASSEVHSSYEQYF.

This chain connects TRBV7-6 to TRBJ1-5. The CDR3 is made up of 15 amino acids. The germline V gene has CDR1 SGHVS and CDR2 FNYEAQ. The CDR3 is CASSRGVDGNQPQHF. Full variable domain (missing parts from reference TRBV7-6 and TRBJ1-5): GAGVSQSPRYKVTKRGQDVALRCDPISGHVSLYWYRQALGQGPEFLTYFNYEAQQDKSGLPNDRFSAERPEGSISTLTIQRTEQRDSAMYRCASSRGVDGNQPQHFGDGTRLSIL.

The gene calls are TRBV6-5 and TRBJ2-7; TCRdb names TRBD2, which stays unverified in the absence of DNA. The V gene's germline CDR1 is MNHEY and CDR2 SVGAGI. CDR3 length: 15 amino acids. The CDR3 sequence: CASSASSGAPYEQYF.

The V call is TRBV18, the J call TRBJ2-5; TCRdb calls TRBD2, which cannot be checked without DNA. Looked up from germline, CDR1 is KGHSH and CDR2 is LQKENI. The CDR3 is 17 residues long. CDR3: CASSLYGLAGDQETQYF.

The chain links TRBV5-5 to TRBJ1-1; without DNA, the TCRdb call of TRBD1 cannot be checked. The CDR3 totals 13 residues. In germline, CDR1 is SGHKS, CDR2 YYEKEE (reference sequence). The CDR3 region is CASSRRDYTEAFF. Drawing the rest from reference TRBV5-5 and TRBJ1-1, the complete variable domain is DAGVTQSPTHLIKTRGQQVTLRCSPISGHKSVSWYQQVLGQGPQFIFQYYEKEERGRGNFPDRFSARQFPNYSSELNVNALLLGDSALYLCASSRRDYTEAFFGQGTRLTVV.

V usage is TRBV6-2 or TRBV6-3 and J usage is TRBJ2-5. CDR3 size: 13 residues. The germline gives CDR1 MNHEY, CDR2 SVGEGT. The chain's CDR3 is CASNPADQETQYF.